Below, one T cell receptor (beta chain) is given with its context. This record comes from a study of OX40 agonist ivuxolimab in advanced cancers. In the study overall: The treatment was a fully human IgG2 OX40 agonist, ivuxolimab. In this trial design, patients received ivuxolimab intravenously at 0.01 to 10 mg/kg every 2 weeks.

Method: immunoSEQ multiplex PCR; TCRdb's copy keeps in-frame clones and lacks some. The sample shows about 59,000 clones, roughly 84% of them seen only once. The CDR3 spans 14 residues. Trimming removed 2 bases from V and 4 bases from J, with 10 bases in between. Germline CDR1 and CDR2: SGHTA and FQGNSA. J is TRBJ2-3 and V is TRBV7-2, with no clear D. This TCR came from an adult with an advanced solid tumor such as melanoma, head and neck, liver or kidney cancer. The sequencing here drew on CD4+ or CD8+ T cells sorted from blood, taken in a trial of the OX40 agonist ivuxolimab. Written as DNA, the CDR3 is TGTGCCAGCAGCTTAAGGGTAGCCCCAGATACGCAGTATTTT. Its protein is CASSLRVAPDTQYF. The full variable domain, its missing parts supplied by reference TRBV7-2 and TRBJ2-3, is GAGVSQSPSNKVTEKGKDVELRCDPISGHTALYWYRQSLGQGLEFLIYFQGNSAPDKSGLPSDRFSAERTGGSVSTLTIQRTQQEDSAVYLCASSLRVAPDTQYFGPGTRLTVL.